These T cell receptor beta chains were read from a single sample in a study of T cells after yellow fever vaccination. TCRdb re-called the 5' RACE reads through MiXCR, storing one row per CDR3 protein. The repertoire holds about 300,000 distinct CDR3 sequences, with 8.7% as singletons. The sequences come from CD4+ T cells sorted from PBMCs, collected 5 days after the yellow fever booster vaccination. These receptors all come from a man between 18 and 29 years old who received the YFV17D yellow fever vaccine. Each CDR3 is given with its conserved first and last residue. D genes are given only for firm matches. Clone size is shown for a subset of rows, as once, few, many or a class of expanded clone.

clone size	V gene	D gene	J gene	CDR3 protein	CDR3 DNA
.	TRBV11-2	.	TRBJ1-3	CASSLVPYTIYF	TGTGCCAGCAGCTTAGTCCCCTACACCATATATTTT
.	TRBV7-3	.	TRBJ2-6	CASSPTGTSSGANVLTF	TGTGCCAGCAGCCCAACCGGGACATCCTCTGGGGCCAACGTCCTGACTTTC
.	TRBV12-3/TRBV12-4	TRBD1	TRBJ2-2	CASSPVDRDFSGELFF	TGTGCCAGCAGTCCCGTAGACAGGGATTTCAGCGGGGAGCTGTTTTTT
few	TRBV5-1	TRBD2	TRBJ2-3	CASSPWSSGGTDTQYF	TGCGCCAGCAGCCCCTGGAGTAGCGGGGGGACAGATACGCAGTATTTT
.	TRBV7-2	.	TRBJ1-1	CASSLYVAGMNTEAFF	TGTGCCAGCAGCTTATATGTAGCAGGGATGAACACTGAAGCTTTCTTT
few	TRBV6-2/TRBV6-3	.	TRBJ2-1	CASSYWDRNEQFF	TGTGCCAGCAGTTACTGGGACCGCAATGAGCAGTTCTTC
few	TRBV12-3/TRBV12-4	TRBD1	TRBJ2-2	CATRTGNTGELFF	TGTGCCACCAGGACAGGGAACACCGGGGAGCTGTTTTTT
many	TRBV5-1	.	TRBJ2-5	CASSLEGEETQYF	TGCGCCAGCAGCTTGGAGGGAGAGGAGACCCAGTACTTC
.	TRBV4-1	.	TRBJ2-6	CASSRFVIGSSGANVMTF	TGCGCCAGCAGCCGATTCGTTATAGGCTCCTCTGGGGCCAACGTCATGACTTTC
.	TRBV5-4	TRBD2	TRBJ2-5	CASSDGLAGGETQYF	TGTGCCAGCAGCGATGGACTAGCGGGAGGGGAGACCCAGTACTTC
few	TRBV29-1	.	TRBJ2-5	CSVESDLGIKTQYF	TGCAGCGTTGAAAGTGATCTAGGGATAAAGACCCAGTACTTC
.	TRBV5-1	.	TRBJ1-5	CAPPYSNQPQHF	TGCGCCCCCCCATATAGCAATCAGCCCCAGCATTTT
many	TRBV27	TRBD1	TRBJ2-2	CASSLRTGTTGELFF	TGTGCCAGCAGTTTACGGACAGGGACCACCGGGGAGCTGTTTTTT
many	TRBV7-9	.	TRBJ2-3	CATEVRRQSTDTQYF	TGTGCCACCGAGGTCAGACGGCAAAGCACAGATACGCAGTATTTT
.	TRBV7-9	.	TRBJ2-7	CASSLYSEQYF	TGTGCCAGCAGCTTGTACAGCGAGCAGTACTTC
many	TRBV5-1	TRBD1	TRBJ1-1	CASSAQGSGDNTEAFF	TGCGCCAGCAGCGCACAGGGGAGCGGCGACAACACTGAAGCTTTCTTT
.	TRBV2	.	TRBJ1-1	CASFRGDTEAFF	TGTGCCAGCTTTCGGGGGGACACTGAAGCTTTCTTT
few	TRBV18	.	TRBJ1-6	CASSLDTTSSPLHF	TGTGCCAGCTCATTGGACACGACCAGCTCACCCCTCCACTTT
.	TRBV6-5	TRBD2	TRBJ2-1	CASRAATSGKYNEQFF	TGTGCCAGCAGGGCCGCGACTAGCGGAAAATACAATGAGCAGTTCTTC
many	TRBV7-9	.	TRBJ1-1	CASSFRGNTEAFF	TGTGCCAGCAGCTTTAGAGGGAACACTGAAGCTTTCTTT
.	TRBV6-6	.	TRBJ1-1	CASSYSGQGNTEAFF	TGTGCCAGCAGTTACTCTGGGCAGGGGAACACTGAAGCTTTCTTT
.	TRBV19	.	TRBJ2-3	CASTTADTQYF	TGTGCCAGTACAACGGCGGATACGCAGTATTTT
few	TRBV7-2	.	TRBJ2-5	CASSPGRSQETQYF	TGTGCCAGCAGCCCAGGGCGGAGCCAAGAGACCCAGTACTTC
.	TRBV4-3	.	TRBJ2-4	CASSQDRGAGNIQYF	TGCGCCAGCAGCCAAGATAGGGGGGCCGGAAACATTCAGTACTTC
.	TRBV6-1	.	TRBJ1-5	CASSGGLPGQPQHF	TGTGCCAGCAGTGGGGGACTACCGGGGCAGCCCCAGCATTTT
few	TRBV18	.	TRBJ1-2	CASSPRGANGNYGYTF	TGTGCCAGCTCACCGCGGGGTGCTAACGGGAACTATGGCTACACCTTC
few	TRBV6-5	.	TRBJ1-1	CASRDTVEAFF	TGTGCCAGCAGGGACACAGTTGAAGCTTTCTTT
few	TRBV10-3	TRBD2	TRBJ2-5	CAITISAGGRETQYF	TGTGCCATCACTATCTCGGCGGGGGGCAGGGAGACCCAGTACTTC
.	TRBV3-1	.	TRBJ1-1	CASSLGGGAMEAFF	TGTGCCAGCAGCCTCGGAGGAGGGGCGATGGAAGCTTTCTTT
.	TRBV6-1	.	TRBJ1-1	CASSEIPGGHTEAFF	TGTGCCAGCAGTGAAATCCCAGGTGGTCACACTGAAGCTTTCTTT
many	TRBV5-1	.	TRBJ2-5	CASSLGGLKETQYF	TGCGCCAGCAGCTTGGGGGGGCTCAAGGAGACCCAGTACTTC
.	TRBV12-3/TRBV12-4	.	TRBJ2-3	CASSLWRGRVGDTQYF	TGTGCCAGCAGTTTGTGGAGGGGCAGGGTTGGAGATACGCAGTATTTT
.	TRBV2	.	TRBJ1-1	CASSVDLRTEAFF	TGTGCCAGCAGCGTGGACCTGAGGACTGAAGCTTTCTTT
few	TRBV20-1	.	TRBJ2-5	CSAREEGVGTQYF	TGCAGTGCTAGAGAGGAGGGGGTGGGGACCCAGTACTTC
.	TRBV6-2/TRBV6-3	TRBD1	TRBJ2-2	CASIPVIGTAKNTGELFF	TGTGCCAGCATCCCCGTGATAGGGACAGCTAAGAACACCGGGGAGCTGTTTTTT
.	TRBV11-2	.	TRBJ2-2	CASSLAFGGRELFF	TGTGCCAGCAGCTTAGCGTTTGGCGGCCGGGAGCTGTTTTTT
.	TRBV7-2	.	TRBJ1-3	CASRASDNSGNTIYF	TGTGCCAGCAGAGCGTCGGACAATTCTGGAAACACCATATATTTT
many	TRBV6-5	.	TRBJ2-1	CASSPLGRANEQFF	TGTGCCAGCAGCCCCCTGGGTAGAGCCAATGAGCAGTTCTTC
.	TRBV5-4	TRBD1	TRBJ2-5	CASTVGDREETQYF	TGTGCCAGCACGGTTGGAGACAGGGAAGAGACCCAGTACTTC
.	TRBV5-1	TRBD1	TRBJ1-2	CASSGTVGGYTF	TGCGCCAGCAGCGGGACAGTTGGGGGCTACACCTTC
few	TRBV7-2	.	TRBJ2-5	CASRSGGRGETQYF	TGTGCCAGCCGCTCGGGCGGGCGAGGAGAGACCCAGTACTTC
.	TRBV6-2/TRBV6-3	.	TRBJ2-3	CASSWVGGTQYF	TGTGCCAGCAGTTGGGTGGGGGGTACGCAGTATTTT
.	TRBV15	.	TRBJ1-1	CATSRGGTANTEAFF	TGTGCCACCAGCAGAGGAGGAACAGCGAACACTGAAGCTTTCTTT
few	TRBV5-1	.	TRBJ2-3	CASSLVWLAKDTQYF	TGCGCCAGCAGCTTGGTTTGGCTAGCGAAAGATACGCAGTATTTT
few	TRBV11-2	.	TRBJ2-1	CASSLSGRYNEQFF	TGTGCCAGCAGCCTGTCGGGTCGCTACAATGAGCAGTTCTTC
.	TRBV2	.	TRBJ1-5	CASSGKGDQPQHF	TGTGCCAGCAGTGGGAAGGGAGATCAGCCCCAGCATTTT
.	TRBV13	.	TRBJ1-1	CASRGGSEEAFF	TGTGCCAGCCGGGGGGGGTCGGAAGAAGCTTTCTTT
.	TRBV12-3/TRBV12-4	.	TRBJ1-2	CASSPSGFSGYTF	TGTGCCAGCAGTCCAAGCGGGTTTTCTGGCTACACCTTC
few	TRBV20-1	TRBD2	TRBJ2-1	CSATDPGLAGGKYNEQFF	TGCAGTGCTACTGACCCTGGACTAGCGGGGGGGAAGTACAATGAGCAGTTCTTC
few	TRBV18	.	TRBJ1-1	CASLGGRNTEAFF	TGTGCCAGCCTGGGGGGCAGAAACACTGAAGCTTTCTTT
.	TRBV7-2	.	TRBJ1-2	CASSLPRDRASFTIYGYTF	TGTGCCAGCAGCCTTCCCCGAGACAGAGCGTCCTTTACAATCTATGGCTACACCTTC
few	TRBV5-1	TRBD2	TRBJ2-2	CASSLQAGRTGELFF	TGCGCCAGCAGCCTACAAGCGGGGCGGACCGGGGAGCTGTTTTTT
.	TRBV2	.	TRBJ1-1	CASSDEQNTEAFF	TGTGCCAGCAGTGATGAACAGAACACTGAAGCTTTCTTT
.	TRBV5-1	TRBD1	TRBJ1-1	CASSLVPGTANTEAFF	TGCGCCAGCAGCTTGGTGCCCGGGACAGCCAACACTGAAGCTTTCTTT
few	TRBV12-3/TRBV12-4	.	TRBJ2-2	CASSRPFSPGELFF	TGTGCCAGCAGTCGCCCTTTTTCCCCCGGGGAGCTGTTTTTT
many	TRBV6-5	TRBD1	TRBJ1-2	CASSYSPQGTYGYTF	TGTGCCAGCAGTTACTCGCCACAGGGGACCTATGGCTACACCTTC
.	TRBV6-2/TRBV6-3	TRBD1	TRBJ1-1	CASSYGGTGLNTEAFF	TGTGCCAGCAGTTACGGAGGGACAGGCCTTAACACTGAAGCTTTCTTT